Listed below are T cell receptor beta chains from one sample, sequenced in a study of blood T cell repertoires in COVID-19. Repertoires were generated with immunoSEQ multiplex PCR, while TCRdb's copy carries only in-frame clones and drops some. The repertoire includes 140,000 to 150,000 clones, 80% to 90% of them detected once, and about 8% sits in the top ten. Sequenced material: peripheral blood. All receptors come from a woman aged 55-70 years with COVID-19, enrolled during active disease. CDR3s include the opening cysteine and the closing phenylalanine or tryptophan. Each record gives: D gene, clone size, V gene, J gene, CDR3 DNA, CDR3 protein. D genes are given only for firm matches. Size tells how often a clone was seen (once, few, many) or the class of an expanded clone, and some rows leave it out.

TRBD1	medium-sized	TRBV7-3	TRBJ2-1	TGTGCCAGCAGTCTGACAGGGTTAAATGAGCAGTTCTTC	CASSLTGLNEQFF
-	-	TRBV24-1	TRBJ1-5	TGTGCCATGGTCGTTGGACTCGGTCAGCCCCAGCATTTT	CAMVVGLGQPQHF
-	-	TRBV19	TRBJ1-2	TGTGCCAGTAGTATCCCCGGGGAGATTGGCTACACCTTC	CASSIPGEIGYTF
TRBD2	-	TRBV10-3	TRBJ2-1	TGTGCCATCAGACCTCGGACTAGCGGGGCGGGGGAGCAGTTCTTC	CAIRPRTSGAGEQFF
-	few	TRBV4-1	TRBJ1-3	TGCGCCAGCAGCCAAGTCCGGGTCTTTACTGGAAACACCATATATTTT	CASSQVRVFTGNTIYF
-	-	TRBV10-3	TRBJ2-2	TGTGCCATCAAAGGCGGCAGAGATACCGGGGAGCTGTTTTTT	CAIKGGRDTGELFF
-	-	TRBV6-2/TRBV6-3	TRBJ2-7	TGTGCCAGCAGTCAAGGGACAAGGCAGTACTTC	CASSQGTRQYF
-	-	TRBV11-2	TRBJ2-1	TGTGCCAGCAGCTTAGGAGGGGGAAGCTACAATGAGCAGTTCTTC	CASSLGGGSYNEQFF
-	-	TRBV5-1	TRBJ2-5	TGCGCCAGCAGCTTGGGAGGTCTACAAGAGACCCAGTACTTC	CASSLGGLQETQYF
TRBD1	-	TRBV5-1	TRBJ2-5	TGCGCCAGCAGCTTGGACGGACAGGGGCAAGAGACCCAGTACTTC	CASSLDGQGQETQYF
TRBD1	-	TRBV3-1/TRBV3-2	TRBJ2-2	TGTGCCAGCAGCCAAGAGTGGGACAGTTACAGCGGGGAGCTGTTTTTT	CASSQEWDSYSGELFF
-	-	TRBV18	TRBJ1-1	TGTGCCAGCTCACCAGGGAAGACAGGGAACACTGAAGCTTTCTTT	CASSPGKTGNTEAFF
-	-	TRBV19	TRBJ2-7	TGTGCCAGCGCCGGTCGGGACGAGCAGTACTTC	CASAGRDEQYF
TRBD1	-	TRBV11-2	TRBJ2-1	TGTGCCAGCAGTCGAGAACAGGGGTTGGATGAGCAGTTCTTC	CASSREQGLDEQFF
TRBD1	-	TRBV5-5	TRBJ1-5	TGTGCCAGCAGCCTGGGACAGGCCAATCAGCCCCAGCATTTT	CASSLGQANQPQHF
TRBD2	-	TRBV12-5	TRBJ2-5	TGTGCTAGTGGTTCCCTCGGACTACTAGCGGGGGCTACCAGGGAGACCCAGTACTTC	CASGSLGLLAGATRETQYF
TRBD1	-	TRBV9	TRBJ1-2	TGTGCCAGCAGCGGAAAAGGACAGGGGATTAGCTATGGCTACACCTTC	CASSGKGQGISYGYTF
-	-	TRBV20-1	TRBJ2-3	TGCAGTGCTATGTTTGGGAGTGCGCAGTATTTT	CSAMFGSAQYF
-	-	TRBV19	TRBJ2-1	TGTGCCAGTAGGGGGGCGCTTACTCCAGGTCCCAATGAGCAGTTCTTC	CASRGALTPGPNEQFF
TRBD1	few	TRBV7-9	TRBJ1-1	TGTGCCAGCAGCTTAGAGCCGGGACAGAAAGCTTTCTTT	CASSLEPGQKAFF
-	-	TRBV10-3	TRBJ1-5	TGTGCCACCAAATTCTCTACGGGCAATCAGCCCCAGCATTTT	CATKFSTGNQPQHF
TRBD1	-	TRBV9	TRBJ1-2	TGTGCCAGCAGCGTAGAACCCGGGACAGGACACTATGGCTACACCTTC	CASSVEPGTGHYGYTF
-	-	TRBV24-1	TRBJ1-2	TGTGCCACCAGTCAGGAGGATGGCTACACCTTC	CATSQEDGYTF
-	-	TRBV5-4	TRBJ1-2	TGTGCCAGCAGCCCTGGGGGGGGCTATGGCTACACCTTC	CASSPGGGYGYTF
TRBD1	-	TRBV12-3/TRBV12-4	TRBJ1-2	TGTGCCAGCACCGGGACAGGGGGTTATGGCTACACCTTC	CASTGTGGYGYTF
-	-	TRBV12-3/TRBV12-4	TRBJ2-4	TGTGCCAGCAGTTCCGATCAGGGGAGCATTCAGTACTTC	CASSSDQGSIQYF
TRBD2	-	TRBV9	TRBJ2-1	TGTGCCAGCAGCGTAGCTCGGGGGGGGCCGGTATCCTACAATGAGCAGTTCTTC	CASSVARGGPVSYNEQFF
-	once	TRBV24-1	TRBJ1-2	TGTGCCACCAGTGACGGGACACCCTGGGGCTACACCTTC	CATSDGTPWGYTF
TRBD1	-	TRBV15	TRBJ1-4	TGTGCCACCAGCGGACCCGACAGGGGGCTGGCTAATGAAAAACTGTTTTTT	CATSGPDRGLANEKLFF
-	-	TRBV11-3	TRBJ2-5	TGTGCCAGCAGCTTAGATAACGCCCAAAAAAGTGAGGGAACCCAGTACTTC	CASSLDNAQKSEGTQYF
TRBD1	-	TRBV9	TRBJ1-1	TGTGCCAGCAGCGTAGTCCAGGGGGGGAACACTGAAGCTTTCTTT	CASSVVQGGNTEAFF
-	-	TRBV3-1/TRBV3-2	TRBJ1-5	TGTGCCAGCAGCCAAGTCTCAGGGGTCAATCAGCCCCAGCATTTT	CASSQVSGVNQPQHF
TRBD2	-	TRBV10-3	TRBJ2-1	TGTGCCATCAGTGAGCCCCAGGGAGGGTCCAATGAGCAGTTCTTC	CAISEPQGGSNEQFF
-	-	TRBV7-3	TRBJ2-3	TGTGCCAGCAGCGCCACCCCCGCGGGGTTATTAGATACGCAGTATTTT	CASSATPAGLLDTQYF
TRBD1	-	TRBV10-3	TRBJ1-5	TGTGCCATCAGTGAGGACAGGGGCAATCAGCCCCAGCATTTT	CAISEDRGNQPQHF
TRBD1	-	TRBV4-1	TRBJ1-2	TGCGCCAGCAGCCTGGACAGGGAGCTCTATGGCTACACCTTC	CASSLDRELYGYTF
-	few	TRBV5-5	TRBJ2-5	TGTGCCAGCAGCTTGGTTACTGAGGAGACCCAGTACTTC	CASSLVTEETQYF
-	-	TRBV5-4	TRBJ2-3	TGTGCCAGCAGCCTCGGGGGACAGAGCACAGATACGCAGTATTTT	CASSLGGQSTDTQYF
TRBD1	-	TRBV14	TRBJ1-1	TGTGCTAGCAGCGTACAGGGGGGCGGTGGCACTGAAGCTTTCTTT	CASSVQGGGGTEAFF
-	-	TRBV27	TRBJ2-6	TGTGCCAGCAGTTTTCTTTTTTCTGGGGCCAACGTCCTGACTTTC	CASSFLFSGANVLTF
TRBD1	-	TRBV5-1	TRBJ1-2	TGCGCCAGCACCCTGGGGACGGGACAGGTTCTTGGCTACACCTTC	CASTLGTGQVLGYTF
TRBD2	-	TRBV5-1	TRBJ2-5	TGCGCCAGCAGCTTGGGCTTAGCGGGCCGACGACGAAAAGAGACCCAGTACTTC	CASSLGLAGRRRKETQYF
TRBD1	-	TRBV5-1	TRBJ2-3	TGCGCCAGCAGCCCAACTCCCGGGACAGGGGGAGATACGCAGTATTTT	CASSPTPGTGGDTQYF
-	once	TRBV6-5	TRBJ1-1	TGTGCCAGCAGTTACGTCGAACAGCCGTACACTGAAGCTTTCTTT	CASSYVEQPYTEAFF